Each of the 3 T cell receptor beta chains below was sequenced from the same sample in a study of blood T cells in healthy people across ages. Alongside a J-beta primer mix, a sample-barcoded 5' primer served in a second PCR lasting about 7 to 12 cycles. TCRdb re-called the 5' RACE reads through MiXCR, storing one row per CDR3 protein. Of around 1,000,000 distinct CDR3 sequences in the sample, approximately 25% were seen once. These data also formed part of another study, on T cells of mothers and their children.

Sequenced sample: blood. These receptors all stem from a girl aged 2 to 9 in good health.

The CDR3 DNA sequence: TGCGCCAGCAGCCAAGAATCGGGCGGAACCAAAAACATTCAGTACTTC. Protein: CASSQESGGTKNIQYF. This chain connects TRBV4-1 to TRBJ2-4; D uncertain. The CDR3 is 16 residues long. Germline V gene sequence: CDR1 MGHRA, CDR2 YSYEKL. V lost 0 bases and J lost 2, with 11 bases in between.

This clonotype occurred a few times. This chain uses TRBV9 with TRBJ1-1; TRBD1 matches at 7 bases. Germline V gene sequence: CDR1 SGDLS, CDR2 YYNGEE. V dropped 0 bases and J dropped 5; count of bases not matched to a gene: 7. This CDR3 has 15 amino acids. The CDR3 region has the DNA TGTGCCAGCAGCGTAGACCTACAGGGGAATACTGAAGCTTTCTTT. This gives the protein CASSVDLQGNTEAFF.

This clonotype was observed a handful of times. The genes are TRBV12-3 or TRBV12-4 and TRBJ1-2, with D perhaps matching TRBD1 (6 bases). The V end lost 2 bases, the J end lost 3 bases, and 16 bases lay between the germline ends. CDR3 length equals 16 residues. CDR3 amino acids: CASSLSDPGVDYGYTF. The CDR3 DNA reads TGTGCCAGCAGTTTAAGTGACCCAGGGGTTGACTATGGCTACACCTTC.